This TCR beta chain was retrieved from a study of T-cell reconstitution after alpha-beta-depleted transplantation in children. The TCRbeta library incorporated unique molecular identifiers. A single record per CDR3 protein comes from TCRdb applying MiXCR to the PCR reads. The sample includes nearly 550,000 distinct CDR3 sequences, 15% to 20% seen only once; the top ten take approximately 3%. The length of the CDR3 is 11 residues. The germline V gene encodes CDR1 KGHDR and CDR2 SFDVKD. The ends were cut back, 6 bases at V and 9 bases at J, with 8 bases in the middle. The specimen comprised PBMCs from the stem cell graft donor, sampled from the stem cell graft. The rearrangement uses TRBV24-1 and TRBJ2-1; D unclear. This TCR was sampled from a human donor who donated a stem cell graft to a child with acute lymphoblastic leukemia. CDR3 coding DNA: TGTGCCACCAGTCAAGGTGGTGAGCAGTTCTTC. It specifies CATSQGGEQFF.